One and the same sample provided the 22 T cell receptor beta chains below, sequenced in a study of blood T cell repertoires in COVID-19. The data were produced by immunoSEQ multiplex PCR, yet TCRdb's version contains in-frame clones alone and is incomplete. The sample lists about 250,000 clones, about 88% occurring once. The sequenced material came from peripheral blood. These receptors were obtained from a woman in her 40s who had recovered from COVID-19.

In this sample, this clone turned up once. The chain couples TRBV6-2 or TRBV6-3 to TRBJ2-5; possibly TRBD2 for D (7 bases). The V gene's germline CDR1 is MNHEY and CDR2 SVGEGT. Trimming shortened V by 5 bases and J by 5 bases, and 21 bases separated the two germline ends. The CDR3 contains 16 residues. CDR3 sequence: CASSHPSQGRVETQYF. In DNA, the CDR3 is TGTGCCAGCAGTCACCCTTCCCAGGGGAGGGTGGAGACCCAGTACTTC.

The chain has TRBV24-1 and TRBJ2-1; D possibly corresponds to TRBD2 (5 bases). This CDR3 is built from 16 residues. V was clipped by 0 bases and J by 2 bases, with 10 bases between them. Germline CDR1 and CDR2: KGHDR and SFDVKD. CDR3 in amino acids: CATSDLPSSPYNEQFF. In DNA, the CDR3 is TGTGCCACCAGTGATTTGCCGTCTAGCCCCTACAATGAGCAGTTCTTC.

V usage is TRBV3-1 (or the pseudogene TRBV3-2) and J usage is TRBJ2-3, with TRBD2 matching over 9 bases. The trim removed 1 base at V and 2 bases at J, leaving 7 bases unmatched. This CDR3 has 17 residues. Germline V CDR1 and CDR2: LGHDT, YNNKEL (reference sequence). CDR3 in DNA: TGTGCCAGCAGCCAAGGGAAGCGGGGGGTTCACACAGATACGCAGTATTTT. This sequence encodes CASSQGKRGVHTDTQYF.

J is TRBJ1-1 and V is TRBV27; 8 nucleotides match TRBD1. Germline V gene lookup returns CDR1 MNHEY and CDR2 SMNVEV (reference sequence). Trimming cost V 5 bases and J 11 bases; bases outside gene matches: 10. The CDR3 loop spans 13 amino acids. CDR3 in amino acids: CASSALGQGEAFF. CDR3 bases: TGTGCCAGCAGTGCCCTAGGACAGGGTGAGGCTTTCTTT.

V is TRBV7-2 and J is TRBJ1-4, with D possibly TRBD1 on 5 matching bases. The germline CDR1 and CDR2 sequences are SGHTA and FQGNSA. V gave up 4 bases and J gave up 4 bases, with 10 bases separating them. This CDR3 is 14 amino acids long. Here the CDR3 reads CASSSDSINEKLFF. As DNA, the CDR3 is TGTGCCAGCAGCTCCGACAGCATTAATGAAAAACTGTTTTTT.

The rearrangement uses TRBV9 and TRBJ1-4, with TRBD1 identical over 8 bases. The CDR3 extends over 15 amino acids. Germline V lookup: CDR1 SGDLS, CDR2 YYNGEE. Losses at the gene ends were 3 bases for V and 6 bases for J; bases not matched to a gene: 7. The CDR3 DNA reads as TGTGCCAGCAGCGCCCCTGACAGGGGCTATGAAAAACTGTTTTTT. Translated, it gives CASSAPDRGYEKLFF. The variable domain in full, with the rest retrieved from reference TRBV9 and TRBJ1-4, is DSGVTQTPKHLITATGQRVTLRCSPRSGDLSVYWYQQSLDQGLQFLIQYYNGEERAKGNILERFSAQQFPDLHSELNLSSLELGDSALYFCASSAPDRGYEKLFFGSGTQLSVL.

V and J are TRBV5-1 and TRBJ2-2, with 9 positions matching TRBD2. Germline V gene lookup returns CDR1 SGHRS and CDR2 YFSETQ. Trimming removed 5 bases from V and 5 bases from J; junction bases left unmatched: 7. CDR3 size: 15 residues. The CDR3 is CASSFSGSGTGELFF. The DNA for the CDR3 is TGCGCCAGCAGTTTTAGCGGGAGCGGGACCGGGGAGCTGTTTTTT.

The chain links TRBV19 to TRBJ2-7; 11 positions match TRBD2. V lost 5 bases, J lost 3 bases, and 9 bases stayed unmatched. Germline V gives CDR1 LNHDA, CDR2 SQIVND (reference sequence). The CDR3 consists of 16 residues. The DNA of the CDR3 is TGTGCCAGTAGTGATAGCGGGAGGGCTGGCGACTACGAGCAGTACTTC. Translating gives CASSDSGRAGDYEQYF.

The gene calls are TRBV5-1 and TRBJ2-3; 13 bases fit TRBD2. V lost 4 bases, J lost 6 bases, and 11 bases stayed unmatched. The length of the CDR3 is 17 residues. Looked up from germline, CDR1 is SGHRS and CDR2 is YFSETQ. The CDR3 coding sequence is TGCGCCAGCAGCCAGCGGACTAGCGGGAGTGGGGTGGATACGCAGTATTTT. The encoded protein is CASSQRTSGSGVDTQYF.

The chain links TRBV4-1 to TRBJ1-3; a possible D gene is TRBD1 (6 bases). Trimming took off 0 bases at V and 0 bases at J, with 9 bases between the two ends. The CDR3 is 16 residues long. Germline CDR1 and CDR2: MGHRA and YSYEKL. The CDR3 is CASSQEGGASGNTIYF. The CDR3, as DNA: TGCGCCAGCAGCCAAGAAGGGGGGGCCTCTGGAAACACCATATATTTT.

This chain uses TRBV9 with TRBJ2-3; 13 bases are a match to TRBD2. The CDR3 sequence is 16 residues long. V was clipped by 4 bases and J by 2 bases; unmatched bases: 4. In germline, CDR1 is SGDLS, CDR2 YYNGEE. DNA of the CDR3: TGTGCCAGCAGCATAGGGACTAGCGGGAACACAGATACGCAGTATTTT. Its protein is CASSIGTSGNTDTQYF.

J is TRBJ2-1 and V is TRBV11-3; 9 bases agree with TRBD2. The germline V gene has CDR1 SGHNT and CDR2 YENEEA. This CDR3 region has 14 residues. V was pared by 10 bases and J by 3 bases, with 7 bases of the junction left unmatched. CDR3: CANRRAGGYNEQFF. The CDR3 DNA sequence: TGTGCCAATAGACGAGCGGGAGGCTACAATGAGCAGTTCTTC.

The chain employs TRBV7-3 and TRBJ1-2, with D tentatively TRBD1 (5 bases). The CDR3 is made up of 13 amino acids. From germline, CDR1 is SGHTA and CDR2 FQGTGA. V was trimmed by 6 bases and J by 7 bases, leaving 15 bases between them. In DNA, the CDR3 is TGTGCCAGCAGTTTGGCCGGGGGTGGTGGCTACACCTTC. Translation gives CASSLAGGGGYTF.

CDR3 sequence: CASSLVAGAYEQYF. Written as DNA, the CDR3 is TGTGCCAGCAGCTTAGTGGCGGGAGCCTACGAGCAGTACTTC. The chain combines TRBV7-9 with TRBJ2-7; 7 bases map to TRBD2. With V trimmed by 1 base and J by 2 bases, 2 bases remained unmatched. This CDR3 contains 14 residues. The germline V gene has CDR1 SEHNR and CDR2 FQNEAQ (reference sequence).

V and J are TRBV6-2 or TRBV6-3 and TRBJ2-2; D gene ambiguous. V was cut by 7 bases and J by 1 base, with 13 bases left in between. In germline, CDR1 is MNHEY, CDR2 SVGEGT. The CDR3 has 15 amino acids. The CDR3 DNA follows: TGTGCCAGCAACCCATCGGTGCTGAACACCGGGGAGCTGTTTTTT. Protein: CASNPSVLNTGELFF.

The chain uses TRBV15 and TRBJ1-6; no definite D call. Trimming shortened V by 0 bases and J by 7 bases, and 13 bases separated the two germline ends. Germline V gene sequence: CDR1 LNHNV, CDR2 YYDKDF (reference sequence). The CDR3 runs to 16 residues. The CDR3, as DNA: TGTGCCACCAGCAGAGATTCTTCCTTTACAAATTCACCCCTCCACTTT. It yields the protein CATSRDSSFTNSPLHF. Complete variable domain (other parts from reference TRBV15 and TRBJ1-6): DAMVIQNPRYQVTQFGKPVTLSCSQTLNHNVMYWYQQKSSQAPKLLFHYYDKDFNNEADTPDNFQSRRPNTSFCFLDIRSPGLGDTAMYLCATSRDSSFTNSPLHFGNGTRLTVT.

This sequence joins TRBV7-8 and TRBJ2-2; tentatively, D is TRBD2 (6 bases). Deletions cut 6 bases from V and 8 bases from J, with 22 bases between. This CDR3 is built from 16 residues. Germline V gives CDR1 SGHVS, CDR2 FQNEAQ. The CDR3 protein is CASRDAGIAFGGELFF. The CDR3 DNA reads TGTGCCAGCAGGGACGCGGGAATTGCGTTCGGGGGGGAGCTGTTTTTT.

This rearrangement joins TRBV14 to TRBJ2-5, with a tentative D call TRBD1 (6 bases). Germline CDR1 reads SGHDN; CDR2 reads FVKESK. The CDR3 is 16 amino acids. Trimming stripped 4 bases from V and 5 bases from J, with 20 bases between. In DNA form, the CDR3 reads TGTGCCAGCAGCCGGGCAGGGGCTTCACCCGGGGAGACCCAGTACTTC. The encoded protein is CASSRAGASPGETQYF.

This chain links TRBV7-9 with TRBJ2-1; maybe TRBD2 (6 bases). The germline V and J ends were trimmed by 4 bases and 8 bases, with 15 bases remaining between them. Looked up from germline, CDR1 is SEHNR and CDR2 is FQNEAQ (reference sequence). The CDR3 has 14 residues. In DNA, the CDR3 is TGTGCCAGCAGCTCCCGGTGGGGGGAGGATGAGCAGTTCTTC. It translates to CASSSRWGEDEQFF.

This chain uses TRBV25-1 with TRBJ2-7, with TRBD1 matching 7 bases. The CDR3 loop spans 15 amino acids. V dropped 4 bases and J dropped 2; count of bases not matched to a gene: 8. The germline CDR1 and CDR2 sequences are MGHDK and SYGVNS. This chain's CDR3 is CASSASDRLTYEQYF. For the CDR3, the DNA is TGTGCCAGCAGTGCTTCGGACAGGTTGACCTACGAGCAGTACTTC.

This chain uses TRBV5-5 with TRBJ2-5, with D possibly TRBD2 on 6 matching bases. Germline V gene sequence: CDR1 SGHKS, CDR2 YYEKEE (reference sequence). V was shortened by 0 bases and J by 7 bases, with 16 bases between the two germline ends. There are 15 residues in the CDR3. The chain's CDR3 is CASSLAPGESGTQYF. Here the CDR3 DNA reads TGTGCCAGCAGCTTGGCTCCGGGGGAGTCGGGGACCCAGTACTTC.

The rearrangement joins TRBV10-3 to TRBJ1-1; D is perhaps TRBD1 (5 bases). Trimming removed 0 bases from V and 3 bases from J, with 20 bases in between. This CDR3 is 18 amino acids long. In germline, CDR1 is ENHRY, CDR2 SYGVKD. This CDR3 is CAISESMGQGRGYTEAFF. CDR3 nucleotide sequence: TGTGCCATCAGTGAGTCGATGGGGCAGGGCCGGGGGTACACTGAAGCTTTCTTT.